This T cell receptor (beta chain) was documented in a study of regulatory T cells in long-lasting Graves disease. Study-wide points: Favored usage of TRBV28, TRBJ1-2 and TRBJ2-5 was recorded in persistent disease. Persistent cases of Graves' showed reduced TCR diversity relative to newly diagnosed patients.

Assembly of TCR beta libraries relied on iRepertoire HTBI primers together with Arm-PCR of CDR3 regions. TCRdb recomputed calls from the multiplex PCR reads with MiXCR, one row per CDR3 protein. This table holds about 470,000 distinct CDR3 sequences, 20% found once. This clonotype has only a few counts. Its antigen remains unknown. Trimming left V 6 bases short and J 7 bases short, with 13 bases between. The CDR3 spans 12 residues. Looked up from germline, CDR1 is MNHNS and CDR2 is SASEGT. The time point was: persistent/refractory GD, antithyroid drugs over 5 years with positive TRAb. With RNA extracted from PBMCs as input, the TCR library was made.

The rearrangement joins TRBV6-1 to TRBJ2-7; weak D call: TRBD2 (5 bases). The clonotype was recovered from a female donor with Graves disease. The material sequenced was peripheral blood mononuclear cells (PBMCs), taken when the disease was refractory, from a patient treated with antithyroid drugs. The CDR3 spells CASREPLGEQYF. The CDR3 bases are TGTGCCAGCAGGGAACCACTAGGGGAGCAGTACTTC.